Described below is a single TCR beta chain sequence and its context. Its target is unknown. PCR used 60 Vbeta primers and 13 Jbeta primers. The method was immunoSEQ multiplex PCR; TCRdb's version includes in-frame clones alone and lacks a portion of them. The sample consists of 150,000 to 200,000 clones, about 81% of them appearing once. These data come from a study of cytomegalovirus exposure and HLA in healthy donors. Trimming took 6 bases from V and 0 from J, leaving 24 bases between them. Germline CDR1 SNHLY, CDR2 FYNNEI. The CDR3 length is 18 residues. Study-level points and caveats: Reportedly, fewer N-insertions than the approximately 690-donor mean appeared in an Asian-associated ancestry cluster in a later analysis.

This TCR came from a woman aged 18-30 years in good health and CMV-seronegative. The chain joins TRBV2 to TRBJ2-7; D is possibly TRBD2 (5 bases). Sequencing input: PBMCs. CDR3: CASRPEDWTSRSSYEQYF. DNA of the CDR3: TGTGCCAGCAGGCCGGAGGACTGGACTTCCAGGAGCTCCTACGAGCAGTACTTC.